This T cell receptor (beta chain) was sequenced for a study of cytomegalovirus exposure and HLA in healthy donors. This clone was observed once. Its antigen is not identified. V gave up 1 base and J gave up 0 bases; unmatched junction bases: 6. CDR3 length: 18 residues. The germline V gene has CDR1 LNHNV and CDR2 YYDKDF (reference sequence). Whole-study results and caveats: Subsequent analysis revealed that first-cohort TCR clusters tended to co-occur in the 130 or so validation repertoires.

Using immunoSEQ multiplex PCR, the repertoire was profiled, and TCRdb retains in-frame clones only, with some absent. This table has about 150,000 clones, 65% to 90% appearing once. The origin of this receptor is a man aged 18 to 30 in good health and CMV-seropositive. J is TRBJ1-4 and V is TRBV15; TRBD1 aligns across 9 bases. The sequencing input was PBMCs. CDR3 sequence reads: CATSRGNRGRATNEKLFF. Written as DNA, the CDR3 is TGTGCCACCAGCAGAGGTAACAGGGGGCGAGCAACTAATGAAAAACTGTTTTTT.